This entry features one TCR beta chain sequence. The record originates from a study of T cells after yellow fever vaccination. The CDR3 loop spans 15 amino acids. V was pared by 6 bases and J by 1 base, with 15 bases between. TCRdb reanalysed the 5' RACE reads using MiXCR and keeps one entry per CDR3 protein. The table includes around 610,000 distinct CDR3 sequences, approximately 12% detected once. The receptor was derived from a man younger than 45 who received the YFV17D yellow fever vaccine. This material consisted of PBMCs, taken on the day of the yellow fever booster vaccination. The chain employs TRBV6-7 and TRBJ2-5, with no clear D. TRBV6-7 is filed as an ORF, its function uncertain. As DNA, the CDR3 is TGTGCCAGCAGCCCAAGCCTGACTTGCCAAGAGACCCAGTACTTC. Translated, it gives CASSPSLTCQETQYF.